This T cell receptor beta chain was retrieved from a study of cytomegalovirus exposure and HLA in healthy donors. Overall study results and limits: Published work reported that the classifier diagnosed cytomegalovirus status with high specificity and sensitivity. Investigators reported 150 to 200 TCR beta chains as tied to cytomegalovirus.

On this clone: Its antigen is currently unknown.

The data were produced by immunoSEQ multiplex PCR, yet TCRdb's version contains in-frame clones alone and is incomplete. The sample has about 120,000 clones, roughly 88% seen once; the top ten hold about 6%. CDR1 and CDR2 (germline): SEHNR, FQNEAQ (reference sequence). The CDR3 sequence is 14 residues long. Trimming pared 5 bases from V and 1 base from J, leaving 11 bases between. The sequence came from a woman between 18 and 29 years old in good health and CMV-seropositive. V and J are TRBV7-9 and TRBJ1-1; D gene unclear. Source material: PBMCs. Here the CDR3 reads CASSPPSGNTEAFF. The CDR3 coding sequence is TGTGCCAGCAGCCCCCCCTCGGGGAACACTGAAGCTTTCTTT.